The 19 T cell receptor beta chains presented below share a single source sample, sequenced in a study of CD8 T cells in ankylosing spondylitis (dated by TCRdb to 2015 to 2018). Receptor libraries were prepared by 5' RACE. Sequencing was performed on an Illumina HiSeq 2500. The public reads were run again by TCRdb, first through fastp at Q25 and then through MiXCR, and only productive beta chains were kept. Rows matching on CDR3 protein sequence are summarized as one entry with the most common DNA and genes. This sample lists tens of thousands of distinct CDR3 sequences; 6.2% were detected once. The ten largest clonotypes hold 5% of the sample. The sample was synovial fluid, either unsorted or a sorted T cell fraction (not recorded which). The receptors derive from a male donor with ankylosing spondylitis.

This clonotype was picked up a small number of times. The CDR3 protein is CASSSRQGFEAFF. CDR3 bases: TGCGCCAGCAGCTCACGACAGGGATTTGAAGCTTTCTTT. The V and J genes are TRBV23-1 and TRBJ1-1; TRBD1 aligns across 7 bases. TRBV23-1 is an ORF, with its function uncertain. The J segment lost 7 bases and the V segment lost 6 bases, leaving 8 bases of the junction unmatched. CDR3 length: 13 residues.

This clonotype was recorded at least ten times. The chain links TRBV7-9 to TRBJ2-2, with D unclear. Per the germline V gene, CDR1 is SEHNR and CDR2 is FQNEAQ (reference sequence). The CDR3 is 12 residues long. Between the trimmed V and J ends, which lost 5 bases and 8 bases, there was a span of 9 bases. The DNA for the CDR3 is TGTGCCAGCAGCCCTGTTGGAGGGGAGCTGTTTTTT. This codes for CASSPVGGELFF.

The rearrangement links TRBV2 to TRBJ2-3, with 12 bases that match TRBD1. CDR1 and CDR2 (germline): SNHLY, FYNNEI. CDR3 size: 15 residues. The J segment lost 6 bases and the V segment lost 6 bases, leaving 7 bases of the junction unmatched. The CDR3 DNA reads TGTGCCAGCAGGGCCGGGACAGGGGGCATGGATACGCAGTATTTT. Translated: CASRAGTGGMDTQYF. Variable domain in full (rest from reference TRBV2 and TRBJ2-3): EPEVTQTPSHQVTQMGQEVILRCVPISNHLYFYWYRQILGQKVEFLVSFYNNEISEKSEIFDDQFSVERPDGSNFTLKIRSTKLEDSAMYFCASRAGTGGMDTQYFGPGTRLTVL.

At least ten counts were recorded for this clonotype. The chain joins TRBV4-1 to TRBJ2-1; D unclear. The CDR3 consists of 14 residues. Germline assignment: CDR1 MGHRA and CDR2 YSYEKL. V lost 1 base, J lost 4 bases, and 8 bases lay in between. Here the CDR3 DNA reads TGCGCCAGCAGCCAAGTAGGGCGGTACAATGAGCAGTTCTTC. It yields the protein CASSQVGRYNEQFF.

This clonotype has more than one count but fewer than ten. The V gene is TRBV7-3, the J gene TRBJ2-1; D perhaps matches TRBD2 (5 bases). The CDR3 spans 16 residues. Germline V gene lookup returns CDR1 SGHTA and CDR2 FQGTGA. With 5 bases removed from V and 7 bases from J, the gap between germline ends came to 21 bases. The CDR3 DNA follows: TGTGCCAGCAGCCAAAGTCCGGGGAGACCCTTGAATGAGCAGTTCTTC. Its translation is CASSQSPGRPLNEQFF.

This clonotype was detected a few times. The chain employs TRBV20-1 and TRBJ2-1; D assignment may be TRBD1 or TRBD2 (5 bases each). The CDR3 has 14 amino acids. Germline V gene sequence: CDR1 DFQATT, CDR2 SNEGSKA (reference sequence). V was cut by 3 bases and J by 4 bases, with 13 bases left in between. The CDR3 protein is CSASLGDFYNEQFF. CDR3 DNA sequence: TGCAGTGCTAGTCTGGGGGATTTTTACAATGAGCAGTTCTTC.

The chain's CDR3 is CASSERLAGGSYEQYF. The CDR3 coding sequence is TGTGCCAGCAGCGAACGATTAGCGGGAGGATCGTACGAGCAGTACTTC. The gene calls are TRBV7-8 and TRBJ2-7; 10 nucleotides agree with TRBD2. This CDR3 has 16 residues. In germline, CDR1 is SGHVS, CDR2 FQNEAQ. V gave up 5 bases and J gave up 4 bases; unmatched junction bases: 11.

The V gene is TRBV28, the J gene TRBJ2-1; TRBD2 aligns across 7 bases. Germline assignment: CDR1 MDHEN and CDR2 SYDVKM. CDR3 length: 14 amino acids. J was trimmed by 7 bases and V by 8 bases; bases with no gene match: 11. This CDR3 reads CASARAGVRNEQFF. The CDR3, as DNA: TGTGCCAGCGCCCGGGCGGGAGTGCGGAATGAGCAGTTCTTC.

A word on this clonotype: A much larger clone sits a single nucleotide away, making a read error possible. The chain joins TRBV20-1 to TRBJ2-3; tentatively, D is TRBD2 (5 bases). CDR1 and CDR2 (germline): DFQATT, SNEGSKA (reference sequence). The CDR3 sequence is 15 residues long. CDR3 in amino acids: CSARDGRDWADAQYF. Written as DNA, the CDR3 is TGCAGTGCTAGAGATGGTCGGGATTGGGCAGATGCGCAGTATTTT.

J is TRBJ2-3 and V is TRBV4-3, with 8 bases lining up with TRBD2. The CDR3 extends over 17 amino acids. Germline lookup yields CDR1 LGHNA and CDR2 YSLEER. V lost 0 bases, J lost 4 bases, and 9 bases stayed unmatched. The CDR3 loop reads CASSQDWSSGKADTQYF. The DNA of the CDR3 is TGCGCCAGCAGCCAAGATTGGAGTAGCGGGAAGGCAGATACGCAGTATTTT.

This clonotype was observed many times. The CDR3, as DNA: TGTGCCAGCAACCCGGTTGGCACAGATACGCAGTATTTT. Amino acid sequence: CASNPVGTDTQYF. This chain uses TRBV2 with TRBJ2-3; the D is unclear. There are 13 residues in the CDR3. Trimming pared 7 bases from V and 1 base from J, leaving 9 bases between. CDR1 is SNHLY, CDR2 FYNNEI, per germline.

This clonotype has a count of ten or more. This rearrangement joins TRBV7-8 to TRBJ1-2; D uncertain. CDR3 length: 13 residues. Trimming removed 5 bases from V and 1 base from J, with 8 bases in between. CDR1 and CDR2 (germline): SGHVS, FQNEAQ. The CDR3 bases are TGTGCCAGCAGCCGAGACGGTAACTATGGCTACACCTTC. This translates into CASSRDGNYGYTF.

This clonotype was recorded a few times. The chain carries TRBV7-6 and TRBJ1-1; maybe TRBD1 (5 bases). The CDR3 is 19 amino acids. Germline V gene data show CDR1 as SGHVS and CDR2 as FNYEAQ. Trimming took off 3 bases at V and 0 bases at J, with 23 bases between the two ends. The CDR3 bases are TGTGCCAGCAGCTTCGCCCATCGGGCAGGGCAAATAATGAACACTGAAGCTTTCTTT. Amino acid sequence: CASSFAHRAGQIMNTEAFF.

This chain uses TRBV6-2 or TRBV6-3 with TRBJ1-5, with D tentatively TRBD1 (5 bases). Per the germline V gene, CDR1 is MNHEY and CDR2 is SVGEGT. CDR3 size: 14 residues. The V end was cut by 5 bases, the J end by 3 bases, with 11 bases between. CDR3: CASSPRDYNQPQHF. CDR3 coding DNA: TGTGCCAGCAGTCCCCGGGACTACAATCAGCCCCAGCATTTT.

The V and J genes are TRBV29-1 and TRBJ2-7, with no clear D. The CDR3 has 13 amino acids. The germline V gene has CDR1 SQVTM and CDR2 ANQGSEA. The CDR3 coding sequence is TGCGGCGCCTGCAGGCAAAGCTCCTACGAGCAGTACTTC. It is translated as CGACRQSSYEQYF.

This rearrangement joins TRBV29-1 to TRBJ1-4, with D unresolved. Deletions cut 4 bases from V and 5 bases from J, with 11 bases between. This CDR3 has 13 residues. The germline V gene encodes CDR1 SQVTM and CDR2 ANQGSEA. CDR3 in amino acids: CSVGVLLNEKLFF. The CDR3 DNA is TGCAGCGTTGGGGTGCTGCTGAATGAAAAACTGTTTTTT.

This clonotype ranks as medium-sized. The chain uses TRBV4-1 and TRBJ2-7, with TRBD1 matching over 11 bases. Trimming at V came to 3 bases and at J to 3 bases, leaving 7 bases not matched to a gene. The CDR3 runs 16 residues. The germline V gene has CDR1 MGHRA and CDR2 YSYEKL. CDR3 coding DNA: TGCGCCAGCAGCCAGGGGACAGGGGGACTATTCTACGAGCAGTACTTC. Protein: CASSQGTGGLFYEQYF.

This clonotype was observed many times. This chain links TRBV9 with TRBJ1-1; D might be TRBD1 (5 bases). Trimming removed 0 bases from V and 1 base from J, with 10 bases in between. The CDR3 has 15 residues. Germline V gives CDR1 SGDLS, CDR2 YYNGEE. CDR3 amino acids: CASSVEEGRNTEAFF. The CDR3 DNA follows: TGTGCCAGCAGCGTAGAAGAGGGGCGGAACACTGAAGCTTTCTTT.

This clonotype appeared a few times. The CDR3 nucleotides are TGTGCCAGCAGCGGACAGGGAACCGGGGAGCTGTTTTTT. Translation: CASSGQGTGELFF. The rearrangement uses TRBV2 and TRBJ2-2, with 8 bases that match TRBD1. V trimming: 6 bases; J trimming: 5 bases; junction bases outside the gene matches: 2. CDR1 is SNHLY, CDR2 FYNNEI, per germline. This CDR3 region has 13 residues.